The 21 T cell receptor beta chains reported below all come from one sample, sequenced in a study of beta chain features in type 1 diabetes. Study-wide points: Among patients with Type 1 diabetes, TCRB CDR3s were moderately but significantly shorter in every one of the four CD4+ subsets.

Which antigens these TCRs recognize remains unknown. What was sequenced were expressed TCRB transcripts, since all of the isolated RNA had been reverse transcribed. The table came from immunoSEQ multiplex PCR; TCRdb's copy has only in-frame clones and leaves some out. Of some 350,000 clones listed, approximately 13% were seen once; the top ten hold roughly 0.015%. The material sequenced was naive CD4+ T cells from blood. The receptors derive from a woman under 30 with type 1 diabetes.

This clone was seen only a few times. The chain recombines TRBV5-4 with TRBJ2-1; possibly TRBD1 for D (6 bases). V dropped 4 bases and J dropped 0 bases, with 11 bases sitting between them. This CDR3 has 15 amino acids. CDR1 SGHNT and CDR2 YYREEE come from the germline V gene (reference sequence). The CDR3 DNA follows: TGTGCCAGCAGCGACCAGGGGAACTCCTACAATGAGCAGTTCTTC. It codes for CASSDQGNSYNEQFF.

This clone was detected only a few times. The chain carries TRBV4-3 and TRBJ1-5, with 12 positions matching TRBD1. V was clipped by 3 bases and J by 5 bases; unmatched bases: 2. The CDR3 is 15 residues long. Germline V lookup: CDR1 LGHNA, CDR2 YSLEER. CDR3 sequence (DNA): TGCGCCAGCAGCCAGGGGACAGGGGGCCATCAGCCCCAGCATTTT. This encodes CASSQGTGGHQPQHF.

This clone has more than one count but fewer than ten. The chain employs TRBV2 and TRBJ2-7; a weak D match, TRBD2 (6 bases). Trimming left V 4 bases short and J 6 bases short, with 16 bases between. From germline, CDR1 is SNHLY and CDR2 FYNNEI. The CDR3 sequence is 14 residues long. CDR3 nucleotide sequence: TGTGCCAGCAGTGTCGGAGGGTCGGAGGCCGAGCAGTACTTC. Translation: CASSVGGSEAEQYF. The full variable domain, with the rest looked up from reference TRBV2 and TRBJ2-7, is EPEVTQTPSHQVTQMGQEVILRCVPISNHLYFYWYRQILGQKVEFLVSFYNNEISEKSEIFDDQFSVERPDGSNFTLKIRSTKLEDSAMYFCASSVGGSEAEQYFGPGTRLTVT.

The V and J genes are TRBV9 and TRBJ1-1; a possible D gene is TRBD1 (6 bases). CDR1 SGDLS and CDR2 YYNGEE come from the germline V gene. The germline V and J ends were trimmed by 4 bases and 4 bases, with 11 bases remaining between them. This CDR3 contains 13 residues. The CDR3 DNA reads TGTGCCAGCAGCCCAACAGGGAGCACTGAAGCTTTCTTT. Encoded protein: CASSPTGSTEAFF.

The chain combines TRBV7-9 with TRBJ2-5, with 9 bases fitting TRBD1. Germline trimming cut 5 bases from V and 5 bases from J; bases unmatched to any gene: 6. CDR1 and CDR2 (germline): SEHNR, FQNEAQ (reference sequence). This CDR3 comprises 14 residues. DNA of the CDR3: TGTGCCAGCAGCCCGGGGACAGGGAGGGAGACCCAGTACTTC. This gives the protein CASSPGTGRETQYF.

In this sample, this clone turned up a few times. This sequence joins TRBV7-9 and TRBJ2-5, with D maybe TRBD1 (5 bases). Germline lookup yields CDR1 SEHNR and CDR2 FQNEAQ (reference sequence). This CDR3 spans 13 amino acids. Trimming took off 3 bases at V and 5 bases at J, with 10 bases between the two ends. CDR3 loop: CASSFRQRETQYF. The CDR3 DNA reads TGTGCCAGCAGCTTCCGACAGAGGGAGACCCAGTACTTC.

The table lists this clone with a few counts. The chain recombines TRBV5-1 with TRBJ2-4, with TRBD1 as a possible D gene (6 bases). The V gene's germline CDR1 is SGHRS and CDR2 YFSETQ. Trimming removed 7 bases from V and 6 bases from J, with 14 bases in between. This CDR3 has 13 amino acids. This CDR3 is CASLQGRGNIQYF. The DNA for the CDR3 is TGCGCCAGCCTACAGGGAAGGGGAAACATTCAGTACTTC.

This clone has more than one count but fewer than ten. The J gene is TRBJ2-3, the V gene TRBV29-1; TRBD2 agrees at 8 bases. Trimming cost V 3 bases and J 5 bases; bases outside gene matches: 22. Per the germline V gene, CDR1 is SQVTM and CDR2 is ANQGSEA. The CDR3 sequence is 19 residues long. The CDR3 coding sequence is TGCAGCGTTGAGGTCCCCCTCCTTGGTATTAGCGGGAAAAGAGATACGCAGTATTTT. Translation gives CSVEVPLLGISGKRDTQYF.

The rearrangement uses TRBV28 and TRBJ2-1, with 9 bases fitting TRBD2. CDR1 is MDHEN and CDR2 is SYDVKM in the germline V gene. The CDR3 spans 14 residues. The trim removed 9 bases at V and 8 bases at J, leaving 11 bases unmatched. The CDR3 spells CASLTGTSWDEQFF. CDR3 nucleotides: TGTGCCAGTCTGACCGGGACTAGCTGGGATGAGCAGTTCTTC.

In its sample, this clone was seen a few times. The chain is built from TRBV19 and TRBJ2-2; D is uncertain. Per germline, CDR1 LNHDA and CDR2 SQIVND (reference sequence). The CDR3 runs to 14 residues. The V gene lost 7 bases and the J gene lost 4 bases, with 13 bases spanning the gap. The CDR3 DNA is TGTGCCAGTACACGAGGCCCCATCACCGGGGAGCTGTTTTTT. This translates into CASTRGPITGELFF.

This chain connects TRBV7-6 to TRBJ2-7; maybe TRBD1 (6 bases). The CDR3 totals 13 residues. V lost 3 bases and J lost 12, with 18 bases in between. Germline V gene sequence: CDR1 SGHVS, CDR2 FNYEAQ. This CDR3 is CASSLGGGDLVYF. Written as DNA, the CDR3 is TGTGCCAGCAGCTTGGGTGGGGGCGACTTAGTGTACTTC.

This clone was observed a handful of times. The genes are TRBV2 and TRBJ2-3, with 14 nucleotides matching TRBD2. Germline CDR1 SNHLY, CDR2 FYNNEI. This CDR3 contains 14 residues. J lost 6 bases, V lost 6 bases, and 2 bases had no gene match. CDR3 region: CASRGTSGSDTQYF. The CDR3 DNA reads TGTGCCAGCAGAGGGACTAGCGGGAGTGATACGCAGTATTTT.

The V gene is TRBV2, the J gene TRBJ2-4; D is undetermined. Germline V lookup: CDR1 SNHLY, CDR2 FYNNEI. Trimming removed 5 bases from V and 1 base from J, with 15 bases in between. This CDR3 has 16 amino acids. The CDR3 DNA follows: TGTGCCAGCAGTCCACGTGTCTGGGCGGCCAAAAACATTCAGTACTTC. The encoded protein is CASSPRVWAAKNIQYF.

The chain links TRBV7-2 to TRBJ2-7; 7 bases are shared with TRBD2. V lost 2 bases to trimming and J lost 3 bases; unmatched junction nucleotides: 7. The germline V gene encodes CDR1 SGHTA and CDR2 FQGNSA. This CDR3 region has 15 residues. The CDR3 region has the DNA TGTGCCAGCAGCTTAATGAGGGAGGGGTTCTACGAGCAGTACGTC. This encodes CASSLMREGFYEQYV.

This clone turned up a few times. This chain links TRBV5-6 with TRBJ2-1, with 10 bases matching TRBD2. The germline V gene encodes CDR1 SGHDT and CDR2 YYEEEE. V lost 0 bases to trimming and J lost 8 bases; unmatched junction nucleotides: 5. This CDR3 is 15 amino acids long. The CDR3 protein is CASSLATSGVDEQFF. The CDR3 coding sequence is TGTGCCAGCAGCTTGGCTACTAGCGGGGTAGATGAGCAGTTCTTC.

The chain uses TRBV18 and TRBJ2-5, with TRBD2 as a possible D gene (5 bases). CDR3 size: 14 residues. V was shortened by 3 bases and J by 3 bases, with 11 bases between the two germline ends. Per germline, CDR1 KGHSH and CDR2 LQKENI. In DNA form, the CDR3 reads TGTGCCAGCTCACCCAATTCGGGAAAAGAGACCCAGTACTTC. Its translation is CASSPNSGKETQYF. Looking up the rest from reference TRBV18 and TRBJ2-5 gives the full variable domain: NAGVMQNPRHLVRRRGQEARLRCSPMKGHSHVYWYRQLPEEGLKFMVYLQKENIIDESGMPKERFSAEFPKEGPSILRIQQVVRGDSAAYFCASSPNSGKETQYFGPGTRLLVL.

This clone has only a few counts. The chain is built from TRBV28 and TRBJ2-7; TRBD2 might be the D (7 bases). With 6 bases removed from V and 13 bases from J, the gap between germline ends came to 16 bases. CDR1 MDHEN and CDR2 SYDVKM come from the germline V gene. The CDR3 has 11 residues. The CDR3 loop reads CASSTTGGGYF. The CDR3 DNA reads TGTGCCAGCAGCACGACGGGGGGCGGTTACTTC.

This clone was detected only a few times. J is TRBJ2-1 and V is TRBV11-2, with 11 bases that match TRBD2. CDR3 size: 18 residues. CDR1 is SGHAT and CDR2 is FQNNGV in the germline V gene. The V gene end was trimmed by 2 bases and the J gene end by 2 bases; junction bases not matched to a gene: 8. CDR3 protein: CASSLLLAGEGTYNEQFF. In DNA form, the CDR3 reads TGTGCCAGCAGCTTATTACTAGCGGGAGAGGGGACCTACAATGAGCAGTTCTTC.

The CDR3 nucleotides read TGTGCCAGCAGCTTGACGGGACTAGCGATCGCAGATACGCAGTATTTT. Amino acid sequence: CASSLTGLAIADTQYF. V gene TRBV7-2 combines with J gene TRBJ2-3; 10 bases are a match to TRBD2. CDR1 SGHTA and CDR2 FQGNSA come from the germline V gene. CDR3 length equals 16 residues. J was trimmed by 4 bases and V by 3 bases; bases with no gene match: 7.

In its sample, this clone was seen a few times. This chain joins TRBV11-3 and TRBJ2-7; 7 nucleotides agree with TRBD2. The V and J ends lost 1 base and 5 bases, in that order; junction bases with no gene match: 2. There are 13 residues in the CDR3. Per the germline V gene, CDR1 is SGHNT and CDR2 is YENEEA. The CDR3 sequence: CASSLAAGDEQYF. For the CDR3, the DNA is TGTGCCAGCAGCTTAGCCGCGGGAGACGAGCAGTACTTC.

The V and J genes are TRBV28 and TRBJ2-5, with 8 bases matching TRBD2. The germline V gene encodes CDR1 MDHEN and CDR2 SYDVKM. The CDR3 length is 17 residues. V dropped 5 bases and J dropped 5; count of bases not matched to a gene: 16. CDR3 in amino acids: CASSPYRGGLIGETQYF. Here the CDR3 DNA reads TGTGCCAGCAGTCCATACCGGGGGGGTCTTATCGGGGAGACCCAGTACTTC.